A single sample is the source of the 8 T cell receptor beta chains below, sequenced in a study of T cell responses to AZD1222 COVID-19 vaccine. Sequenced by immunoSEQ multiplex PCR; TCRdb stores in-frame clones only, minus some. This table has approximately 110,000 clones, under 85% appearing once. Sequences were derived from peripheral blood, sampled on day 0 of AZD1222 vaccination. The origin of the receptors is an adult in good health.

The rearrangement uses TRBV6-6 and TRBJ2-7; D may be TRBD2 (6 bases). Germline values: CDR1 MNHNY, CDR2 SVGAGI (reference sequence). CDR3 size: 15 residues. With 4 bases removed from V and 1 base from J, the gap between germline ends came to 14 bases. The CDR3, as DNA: TGTGCCAGCAGTTCCCAGGAGGGCTGGTCCTACGAGCAGTACTTC. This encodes CASSSQEGWSYEQYF.

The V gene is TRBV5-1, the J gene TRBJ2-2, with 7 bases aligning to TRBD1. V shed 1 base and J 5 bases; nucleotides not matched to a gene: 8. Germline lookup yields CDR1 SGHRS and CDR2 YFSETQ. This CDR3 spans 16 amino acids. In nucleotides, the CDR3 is TGCGCCAGCAGCTTGTATGGGACAGAATTAACCGGGGAGCTGTTTTTT. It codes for CASSLYGTELTGELFF.

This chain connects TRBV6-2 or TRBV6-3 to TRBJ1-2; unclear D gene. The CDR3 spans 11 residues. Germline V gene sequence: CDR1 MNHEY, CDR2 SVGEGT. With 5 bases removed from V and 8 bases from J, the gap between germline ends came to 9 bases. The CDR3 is CASSPRIGYTF. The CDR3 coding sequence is TGTGCCAGCAGTCCGCGGATCGGCTACACCTTC.

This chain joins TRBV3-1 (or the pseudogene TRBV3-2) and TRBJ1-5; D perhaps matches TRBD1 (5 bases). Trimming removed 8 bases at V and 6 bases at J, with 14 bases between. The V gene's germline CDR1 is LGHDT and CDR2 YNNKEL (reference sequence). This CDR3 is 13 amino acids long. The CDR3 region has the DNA TGTGCCAGCGGCAGGGCAGAGGGTCAGCCCCAGCATTTT. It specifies CASGRAEGQPQHF.

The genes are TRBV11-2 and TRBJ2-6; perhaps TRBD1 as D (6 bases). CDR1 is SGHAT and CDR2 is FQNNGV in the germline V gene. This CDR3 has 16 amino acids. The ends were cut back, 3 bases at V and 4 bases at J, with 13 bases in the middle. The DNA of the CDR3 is TGTGCCAGCAGCTTGTATGCCGGGACAGGGGCCAACGTCCTGACTTTC. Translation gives CASSLYAGTGANVLTF. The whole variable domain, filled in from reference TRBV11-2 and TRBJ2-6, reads EAGVAQSPRYKIIEKRQSVAFWCNPISGHATLYWYQQILGQGPKLLIQFQNNGVVDDSQLPKDRFSAERLKGVDSTLKIQPAKLEDSAVYLCASSLYAGTGANVLTFGAGSRLTVL.

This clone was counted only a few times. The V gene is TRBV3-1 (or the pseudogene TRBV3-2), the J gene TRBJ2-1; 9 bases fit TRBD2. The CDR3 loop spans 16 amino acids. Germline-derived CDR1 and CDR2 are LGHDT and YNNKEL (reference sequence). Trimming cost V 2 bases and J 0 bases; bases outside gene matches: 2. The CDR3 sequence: CASSQSRGGSYNEQFF. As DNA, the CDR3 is TGTGCCAGCAGCCAATCGCGGGGGGGCTCCTACAATGAGCAGTTCTTC.

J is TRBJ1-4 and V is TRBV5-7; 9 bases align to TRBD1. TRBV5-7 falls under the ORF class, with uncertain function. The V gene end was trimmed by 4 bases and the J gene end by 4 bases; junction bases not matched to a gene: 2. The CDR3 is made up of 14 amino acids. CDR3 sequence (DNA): TGTGCCAGCAGCCGGGACAGGGATAATGAAAAACTGTTTTTT. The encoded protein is CASSRDRDNEKLFF.

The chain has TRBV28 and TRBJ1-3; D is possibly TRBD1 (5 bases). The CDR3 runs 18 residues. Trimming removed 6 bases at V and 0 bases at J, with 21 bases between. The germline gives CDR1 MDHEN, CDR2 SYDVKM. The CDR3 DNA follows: TGTGCCAGCAGCCGGGGGGGAGTGAACCTACTCTCTGGAAACACCATATATTTT. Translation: CASSRGGVNLLSGNTIYF. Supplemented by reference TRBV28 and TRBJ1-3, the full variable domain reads DVKVTQSSRYLVKRTGEKVFLECVQDMDHENMFWYRQDPGLGLRLIYFSYDVKMKEKGDIPEGYSVSREKKERFSLILESASTNQTSMYLCASSRGGVNLLSGNTIYFGEGSWLTVV.